This TCR beta chain was found in a study of PD-L1 blockade in urothelial cancer. Germline loops: CDR1 ENHRY, CDR2 SYGVKD. There are 15 residues in the CDR3. V lost 6 bases to trimming and J lost 3 bases; unmatched junction nucleotides: 1. This sample's time point: peripheral blood 6 weeks after treatment start. Profiled with immunoSEQ multiplex PCR; TCRdb holds only in-frame clones, not every one. The sample lists approximately 83,000 clones; around 78% were seen once. The rearrangement links TRBV10-3 to TRBJ2-3; 15 bases match TRBD2. This specimen was PBMCs, taken around atezolizumab (anti-PD-L1) treatment. The TCR sequence derives from a man between 65 and 79 years old with urothelial cancer. The CDR3 DNA is TGTGCCATCAGGGGGACTAGCGGGGGGACAGATACGCAGTATTTT. It translates to CAIRGTSGGTDTQYF.